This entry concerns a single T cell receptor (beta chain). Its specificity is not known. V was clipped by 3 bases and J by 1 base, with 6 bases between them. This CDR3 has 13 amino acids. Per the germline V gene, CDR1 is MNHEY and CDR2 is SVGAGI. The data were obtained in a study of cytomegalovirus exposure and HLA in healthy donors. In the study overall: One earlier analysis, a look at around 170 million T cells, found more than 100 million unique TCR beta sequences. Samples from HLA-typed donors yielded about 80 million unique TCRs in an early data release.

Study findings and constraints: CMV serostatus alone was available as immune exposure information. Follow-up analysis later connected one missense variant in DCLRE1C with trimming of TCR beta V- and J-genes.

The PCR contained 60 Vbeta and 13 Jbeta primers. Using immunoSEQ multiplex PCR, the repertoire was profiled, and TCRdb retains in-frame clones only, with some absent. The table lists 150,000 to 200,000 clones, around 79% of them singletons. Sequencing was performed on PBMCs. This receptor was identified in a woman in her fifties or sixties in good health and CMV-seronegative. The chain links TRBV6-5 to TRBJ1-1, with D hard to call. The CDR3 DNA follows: TGTGCCAGCAGTTATACAGCGAACACTGAAGCTTTCTTT. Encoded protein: CASSYTANTEAFF.